The clone carrying this TCR beta chain was picked up many times. The antigen remains unidentified. This specimen comes from a study of shared clonotypes between healthy human individuals. J gave up 6 bases and V 4 bases, and 3 bases lay outside the gene matches. Germline CDR1 and CDR2: SGHNT and YYREEE (reference sequence). The length of the CDR3 is 12 residues. Findings of the study overall: Four donors held about 5% of naive CD4 clonotypes in common. Generation probabilities were higher for clonotypes shared across all four sorted-subset donors than for unshared ones.

Clones were sequenced by immunoSEQ multiplex PCR, and TCRdb holds only the in-frame ones, with some missing. The sample records about 990,000 clones, more than 75% being singletons. The chain couples TRBV5-4 to TRBJ1-2; 7 nucleotides agree with TRBD1. The sequence was obtained from a man between 18 and 35 years old in good health. Some clones in this sample may be carry-over from other donors' samples. The sequenced sample was memory CD4+ T cells from PBMCs. Subset described: CD45RA-negative fraction. Written as DNA, the CDR3 is TGTGCCAGCAGCCGGGACAGAGATGGCTACACCTTC. It specifies CASSRDRDGYTF.